The clone carrying this T cell receptor (beta chain) appeared a single time. The sample comes from a study of blood T cell repertoires in COVID-19. The CDR3 length is 13 residues. V lost 5 bases, J lost 2 bases, and 8 bases lay in between. Germline lookup yields CDR1 ENHRY and CDR2 SYGVKD. Clones were read by immunoSEQ multiplex PCR, and TCRdb kept only the in-frame ones, dropping some. This sample has 250,000 to 300,000 clones; around four fifths occur once, and the top ten carry approximately 5.9%. The chain is built from TRBV10-3 and TRBJ2-3; possibly TRBD1 for D (5 bases). The receptor comes from an elderly man with acute or convalescent COVID-19. Sequenced sample: peripheral blood. CDR3 amino acids: CAISTGITDTQYF. CDR3 nucleotides: TGTGCCATCAGTACAGGTATCACAGATACGCAGTATTTT.